Below, 17 T cell receptor beta chains from the same sample are listed, as sequenced in a study of cytomegalovirus exposure and HLA in healthy donors. With 60 Vbeta and 13 Jbeta primers, the PCR was carried out. The protocol was immunoSEQ multiplex PCR, while the TCRdb copy is restricted to in-frame clones and leaves out a portion. The table has over 85,000 clones, over 60% seen once. Specimen: PBMCs. All receptors derive from a woman aged 60-70 years in good health and CMV-seropositive.

The V gene is TRBV9, the J gene TRBJ2-7; TRBD2 is a possible D gene (5 bases). V lost 1 base and J lost 0, with 11 bases in between. Germline assignment: CDR1 SGDLS and CDR2 YYNGEE. This CDR3 has 15 residues. As DNA, the CDR3 is TGTGCCAGCAGCGTACGTGGGAGTGGCTCCTACGAGCAGTACTTC. Translated: CASSVRGSGSYEQYF.

The rearrangement links TRBV6-6 to TRBJ2-3, with D possibly matching TRBD2 (6 bases). Germline values: CDR1 MNHNY, CDR2 SVGAGI (reference sequence). The CDR3 is 16 amino acids. The V gene lost 5 bases and the J gene lost 0 bases, with 15 bases spanning the gap. Here the CDR3 DNA reads TGTGCCAGCAGTCCCCGGGGGTCCACTAGCACAGATACGCAGTATTTT. It yields the protein CASSPRGSTSTDTQYF.

A single count supports this clone. This chain joins TRBV13 and TRBJ2-3, with 13 positions matching TRBD2. Looked up from germline, CDR1 is PRHDT and CDR2 is FYEKMQ (reference sequence). The V segment lost 3 bases and the J segment 6 bases; nucleotides outside the gene matches: 6. This CDR3 is built from 16 residues. CDR3 DNA: TGTGCCAGCAGCTTGGGACTAGCGGGGACCTGGGATACGCAGTATTTT. This gives the protein CASSLGLAGTWDTQYF.

The J gene is TRBJ2-1, the V gene TRBV5-1; TRBD2 matches at 11 bases. Germline V gene sequence: CDR1 SGHRS, CDR2 YFSETQ. CDR3 size: 15 residues. V dropped 1 base and J dropped 5; count of bases not matched to a gene: 2. This chain's CDR3 is CASSLMTSGNNEQFF. CDR3 coding DNA: TGCGCCAGCAGCTTGATGACTAGCGGGAACAATGAGCAGTTCTTC.

This clone was seen more than once but under ten times. The rearrangement links TRBV13 to TRBJ2-1; possible D gene TRBD2, 6 bases. The CDR3 runs 14 residues. V was cut by 4 bases and J by 8 bases, with 15 bases left in between. From germline, CDR1 is PRHDT and CDR2 FYEKMQ (reference sequence). CDR3 DNA: TGTGCCAGCAGCTCGAGGAGGGTAGAAGATGAGCAGTTCTTC. Amino acid sequence: CASSSRRVEDEQFF.

The chain carries TRBV11-3 and TRBJ2-1, with D possibly being TRBD1 (7 bases). Germline CDR1 SGHNT, CDR2 YENEEA. This CDR3 spans 12 amino acids. V was clipped by 5 bases and J by 6 bases, with 8 bases between them. The CDR3 DNA reads TGTGCCAGCAGCCAGGGGGGCAATGAGCAGTTCTTC. Encoded protein: CASSQGGNEQFF.

The chain employs TRBV5-1 and TRBJ2-7, with a tentative D call TRBD1 (5 bases). The V gene lost 0 bases and the J gene lost 0 bases, with 16 bases spanning the gap. CDR1 is SGHRS and CDR2 is YFSETQ in the germline V gene. This CDR3 is 17 amino acids long. This CDR3 is CASSLVPTGQGSYEQYF. Written as DNA, the CDR3 is TGCGCCAGCAGCTTGGTTCCCACAGGCCAAGGCTCCTACGAGCAGTACTTC.

The chain joins TRBV9 to TRBJ2-6; 8 bases match TRBD1. The V segment lost 3 bases and the J segment 4 bases; nucleotides outside the gene matches: 6. The V gene's germline CDR1 is SGDLS and CDR2 YYNGEE. The CDR3 spans 16 residues. The CDR3 here is CASSAQGAPGANVLTF. DNA for the CDR3: TGTGCCAGCAGCGCCCAGGGGGCGCCCGGGGCCAACGTCCTGACTTTC.

The genes are TRBV2 and TRBJ2-1, with D possibly being TRBD2 (5 bases). The CDR3 has 15 residues. Deletions cut 3 bases from V and 0 bases from J, with 9 bases between. Germline V CDR1 and CDR2: SNHLY, FYNNEI. CDR3 region: CASSDLAASYNEQFF. CDR3 bases: TGTGCCAGCAGTGACCTAGCTGCCTCCTACAATGAGCAGTTCTTC.

The CDR3 DNA reads as TGTGCCAGCATTCTAAGGACAGGATTTAAACTATCGGCTTTCTTT. It translates to CASILRTGFKLSAFF. This chain connects TRBV6-1 to TRBJ1-1; 7 nucleotides line up with TRBD1. There are 15 residues in the CDR3. V dropped 7 bases and J dropped 11; count of bases not matched to a gene: 19. Germline V gene sequence: CDR1 MNHNS, CDR2 SASEGT.

J is TRBJ2-7 and V is TRBV5-1, with D possibly TRBD1 on 6 matching bases. Germline values: CDR1 SGHRS, CDR2 YFSETQ. This CDR3 has 13 residues. The V gene lost 5 bases and the J gene lost 3 bases, with 12 bases spanning the gap. DNA of the CDR3: TGCGCCAGCAGGCAGACAGGAAACTACGAGCAGTACTTC. Protein product: CASRQTGNYEQYF.

V and J are TRBV4-1 and TRBJ1-2; D is uncertain. The CDR3 consists of 15 residues. V was clipped by 1 base and J by 4 bases, with 13 bases between them. CDR1 and CDR2 from the germline V gene are MGHRA and YSYEKL. CDR3 sequence: CASSQVNQAIYGYTF. CDR3 coding DNA: TGCGCCAGCAGCCAAGTGAACCAGGCCATCTATGGCTACACCTTC.

The V gene is TRBV29-1, the J gene TRBJ1-1; a possible D gene is TRBD1 (5 bases). Trimming cost V 4 bases and J 8 bases, with 26 bases left between them. The CDR3 is 16 residues long. Germline assignment: CDR1 SQVTM and CDR2 ANQGSEA. The CDR3 nucleotides are TGCAGCGTTGGGTCGTTCGGGACGGCGGGAGCCACGGAAGCTTTCTTT. It translates to CSVGSFGTAGATEAFF. The entire variable domain, with the rest obtained from reference TRBV29-1 and TRBJ1-1, is as follows: SAVISQKPSRDICQRGTSLTIQCQVDSQVTMMFWYRQQPGQSLTLIATANQGSEATYESGFVIDKFPISRPNLTFSTLTVSNMSPEDSSIYLCSVGSFGTAGATEAFFGQGTRLTVV.

The chain couples TRBV18 to TRBJ2-5, with 7 nucleotides matching TRBD2. Germline trimming cut 4 bases from V and 4 bases from J; bases unmatched to any gene: 6. The CDR3 is 14 residues long. Germline lookup yields CDR1 KGHSH and CDR2 LQKENI. The CDR3, as DNA: TGTGCCAGCTCACGTGGGGGGGTGAGAGAGACCCAGTACTTC. Its translation is CASSRGGVRETQYF.

This chain joins TRBV2 and TRBJ2-7; TRBD2 matches 8 bases. Germline trimming cut 7 bases from V and 1 base from J; bases unmatched to any gene: 6. Germline-derived CDR1 and CDR2 are SNHLY and FYNNEI. CDR3 length: 14 residues. In DNA form, the CDR3 reads TGTGCCAGCAAGGTCAGACTAGCGTCCTACGAGCAGTACTTC. This sequence encodes CASKVRLASYEQYF.

The chain links TRBV18 to TRBJ2-4; 8 positions match TRBD2. V shed 6 bases and J 1 base; nucleotides not matched to a gene: 5. Germline values: CDR1 KGHSH, CDR2 LQKENI. This CDR3 region has 15 residues. CDR3 region: CASSGASGAKNIQYF. The CDR3 DNA reads TGTGCCAGCTCCGGGGCTAGCGGGGCCAAAAACATTCAGTACTTC. Full variable domain (outside the CDR3, taken from reference TRBV18 and TRBJ2-4): NAGVMQNPRHLVRRRGQEARLRCSPMKGHSHVYWYRQLPEEGLKFMVYLQKENIIDESGMPKERFSAEFPKEGPSILRIQQVVRGDSAAYFCASSGASGAKNIQYFGAGTRLSVL.

This clone has a handful of counts. The chain couples TRBV7-3 to TRBJ2-3, with D uncertain. V gave up 5 bases and J gave up 0 bases, with 9 bases separating them. The CDR3 has 14 amino acids. The germline V gene encodes CDR1 SGHTA and CDR2 FQGTGA. As DNA, the CDR3 is TGTGCCAGCAGCCCATTTACTAGCACAGATACGCAGTATTTT. Protein sequence: CASSPFTSTDTQYF.